The sequence of this T cell receptor (beta chain) was determined in a study of blood T cell repertoires in COVID-19. For the study at large: T cells, B-cell-depleted T cells, or PBMCs supplied cDNA or gDNA.

The assay was immunoSEQ multiplex PCR, and TCRdb's table has in-frame clones only and misses some. Of approximately 200,000 clones listed, around 80% were seen once; the top ten hold roughly 4.6%. With V trimmed by 1 base and J by 5 bases, 10 bases remained unmatched. Per the germline V gene, CDR1 is SGHAT and CDR2 is FQNNGV. The CDR3 is 17 amino acids. This sequence joins TRBV11-2 and TRBJ2-1; 8 positions match TRBD2. Source material: peripheral blood. This receptor was identified in a woman aged 55-70 years who had recovered from COVID-19. The CDR3 DNA reads TGTGCCAGCAGCTTAGTCAGATCGGGGGGGGCCCACAATGAGCAGTTCTTC. Translated: CASSLVRSGGAHNEQFF.